Listed here are 17 T cell receptor beta chains from one sample, sequenced in a study of shared clonotypes between healthy human individuals. TCRdb's copy holds only in-frame clones and misses some; the assay was immunoSEQ multiplex PCR. The sample has roughly 2.4 million clones; around 95% are singletons. The sample consisted of naive CD4+ T cells sorted from blood. Subset: CD45RA+ positively selected. Receptors were obtained from a man between 18 and 35 years old in good health.

This chain connects TRBV6-6 to TRBJ2-5; possible D gene TRBD1, 6 bases. Germline CDR1 MNHNY, CDR2 SVGAGI (reference sequence). The CDR3 totals 14 residues. Trimming removed 3 bases at V and 2 bases at J, with 10 bases between. The CDR3 DNA reads as TGTGCCAGCAGTTATCGGACAGCACAAGAGACCCAGTACTTC. Amino acid sequence: CASSYRTAQETQYF.

The chain carries TRBV7-6 and TRBJ1-2; no definite D call. Per germline, CDR1 SGHVS and CDR2 FNYEAQ. Trimming took off 9 bases at V and 2 bases at J, with 13 bases between the two ends. This CDR3 spans 13 amino acids. CDR3 sequence (DNA): TGTGCCAGTGCTAGGGATGCGAACTATGGCTACACCTTC. This gives the protein CASARDANYGYTF.

The table lists this clone with a few counts. The chain carries TRBV12-5 and TRBJ1-6; D is possibly TRBD1 (5 bases). With 4 bases removed from V and 16 bases from J, the gap between germline ends came to 17 bases. Germline values: CDR1 LGHNT, CDR2 FRNRAP. The CDR3 loop spans 13 amino acids. Here the CDR3 reads CASGSSGGHQLHF. The CDR3, as DNA: TGTGCTAGTGGTTCCTCAGGAGGACACCAACTCCACTTT.

This sequence joins TRBV18 and TRBJ2-1, with D possibly TRBD2 on 5 matching bases. This CDR3 spans 13 amino acids. The germline gives CDR1 KGHSH, CDR2 LQKENI. V was cut by 3 bases and J by 7 bases, with 10 bases left in between. CDR3 amino acids: CASSPDGVNEQFF. DNA of the CDR3: TGTGCCAGCTCACCTGACGGGGTAAATGAGCAGTTCTTC.

The chain recombines TRBV19 with TRBJ1-2; D not certain. Germline assignment: CDR1 LNHDA and CDR2 SQIVND (reference sequence). Deletions cut 3 bases from V and 4 bases from J, with 15 bases between. The CDR3 is made up of 15 amino acids. The CDR3 nucleotides read TGTGCCAGTAGTATCGGTTGGGATGTTGCCTATGGCTACACCTTC. Its protein is CASSIGWDVAYGYTF.

The chain uses TRBV5-5 and TRBJ2-7, with 12 bases identical to TRBD2. J was trimmed by 3 bases and V by 4 bases; bases with no gene match: 2. Germline-derived CDR1 and CDR2 are SGHKS and YYEKEE (reference sequence). This CDR3 spans 14 amino acids. CDR3 in amino acids: CASSATSGGYEQYF. As DNA, the CDR3 is TGTGCCAGCAGCGCGACTAGCGGGGGCTACGAGCAGTACTTC.

The genes are TRBV7-9 and TRBJ1-4; maybe TRBD1 (5 bases). CDR1 and CDR2 (germline): SEHNR, FQNEAQ (reference sequence). The CDR3 consists of 12 residues. V was pared by 8 bases and J by 15 bases, with 19 bases between. DNA for the CDR3: TGTGCCAGCTTCTCAGGGTCTGGGTTAATGTTTTTT. Encoded protein: CASFSGSGLMFF.

The CDR3 protein is CASKQGDQPQHF. As DNA, the CDR3 is TGTGCCAGCAAACAGGGAGATCAGCCCCAGCATTTT. The chain is built from TRBV6-5 and TRBJ1-5; D perhaps matches TRBD1 (6 bases). This CDR3 spans 12 amino acids. The V and J ends lost 7 bases and 5 bases respectively, with 9 bases between them. CDR1 and CDR2 from the germline V gene are MNHEY and SVGAGI.

The chain combines TRBV25-1 with TRBJ1-5; TRBD1 might be the D (5 bases). This CDR3 has 13 amino acids. V gave up 8 bases and J gave up 1 base, with 9 bases separating them. CDR1 is MGHDK, CDR2 SYGVNS, per germline. CDR3 sequence reads: CASRRDSNQPQHF. CDR3 nucleotides: TGTGCCAGCCGCCGGGACAGCAATCAGCCCCAGCATTTT.

This chain uses TRBV19 with TRBJ1-4, with no clear D. Between the trimmed V and J ends, which lost 8 bases and 5 bases, there was a span of 15 bases. The CDR3 runs to 14 residues. Germline CDR1 LNHDA, CDR2 SQIVND (reference sequence). CDR3 residues: CASESGRFNEKLFF. The CDR3 nucleotides are TGTGCCAGTGAGAGTGGACGGTTCAATGAAAAACTGTTTTTT.

CDR3 nucleotide sequence: TGCGCCAGCAGCCCTCAGGGGGCGGCCTACGAGCAGTACTTC. Translation: CASSPQGAAYEQYF. The J gene is TRBJ2-7, the V gene TRBV5-1; 8 bases map to TRBD1. This CDR3 comprises 14 residues. With 4 bases clipped from V and 2 bases from J, the junction kept 5 bases outside the gene matches. Germline assignment: CDR1 SGHRS and CDR2 YFSETQ.

Note on this clone: The sample carries other DNA sequences with the same CDR3. The chain couples TRBV29-1 to TRBJ2-1; tentatively, D is TRBD1 or TRBD2 (5 bases each). V lost 4 bases and J 1 base, leaving 8 bases between the germline ends. Germline CDR1 reads SQVTM; CDR2 reads ANQGSEA. The CDR3 spans 13 residues. CDR3 bases: TGCAGCGTTGGAGGGGTGTCCTACAATGAGCAGTTCTTC. Residues: CSVGGVSYNEQFF.

This rearrangement joins TRBV5-4 to TRBJ1-3; D is possibly TRBD1 (6 bases). The CDR3 runs 18 residues. Germline V CDR1 and CDR2: SGHNT, YYREEE (reference sequence). V lost 3 bases, J lost 2 bases, and 21 bases lay in between. For the CDR3, the DNA is TGTGCCAGCAGCTCCCCGCGGGGGCTGGGGGAAACTGGAAACACCATATATTTT. The encoded protein is CASSSPRGLGETGNTIYF.

The V and J genes are TRBV4-3 and TRBJ1-4, with D uncertain. The CDR3 sequence is 16 residues long. V was cut by 3 bases and J by 0 bases, with 11 bases left in between. The V gene's germline CDR1 is LGHNA and CDR2 YSLEER. CDR3: CASSQGDGATNEKLFF. The CDR3 nucleotides read TGCGCCAGCAGCCAGGGCGACGGAGCAACTAATGAAAAACTGTTTTTT.

V usage is TRBV5-4 and J usage is TRBJ2-3, with D possibly being TRBD1 (6 bases). The CDR3 length is 14 residues. V was trimmed by 4 bases and J by 6 bases, leaving 15 bases between them. Germline values: CDR1 SGHNT, CDR2 YYREEE (reference sequence). The CDR3 loop is CASSRDQQGDTQYF. For the CDR3, the DNA is TGTGCCAGCAGCCGAGATCAGCAGGGGGATACGCAGTATTTT.

The chain combines TRBV6-5 with TRBJ2-7; TRBD2 agrees at 7 bases. The CDR3 has 14 amino acids. The junction had 7 bases not matched to a gene; V was cut back by 6 bases and J by 2 bases. Germline V gene lookup returns CDR1 MNHEY and CDR2 SVGAGI. This CDR3 reads CASRTLALPYEQYF. CDR3 coding DNA: TGTGCCAGCAGAACACTAGCGCTCCCCTACGAGCAGTACTTC.

This clone has only one observation. The chain joins TRBV15 to TRBJ2-7, with D possibly called TRBD1 or TRBD2 (5 bases each). CDR3 size: 16 residues. Trimming stripped 3 bases from V and 7 bases from J, with 22 bases between. Looked up from germline, CDR1 is LNHNV and CDR2 is YYDKDF (reference sequence). In DNA, the CDR3 is TGTGCCACCAGCAGCTTAGAGAAAGGGGACGGGCGAGAGCAGTACTTC. It yields the protein CATSSLEKGDGREQYF.